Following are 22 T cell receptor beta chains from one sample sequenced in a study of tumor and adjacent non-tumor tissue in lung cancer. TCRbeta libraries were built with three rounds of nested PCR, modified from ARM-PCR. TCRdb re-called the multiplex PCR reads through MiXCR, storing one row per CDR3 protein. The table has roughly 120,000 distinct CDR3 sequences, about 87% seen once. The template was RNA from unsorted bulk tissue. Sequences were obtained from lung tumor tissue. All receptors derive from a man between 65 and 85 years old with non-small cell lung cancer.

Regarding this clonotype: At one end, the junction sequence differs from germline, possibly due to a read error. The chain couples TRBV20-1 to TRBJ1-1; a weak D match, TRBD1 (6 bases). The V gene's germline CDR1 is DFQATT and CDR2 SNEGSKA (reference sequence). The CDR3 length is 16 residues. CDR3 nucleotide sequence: TGCAGTCCTAGAGCTCCGTTCGGACAGTCGGGGATTGAAGCTTTCTTT. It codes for CSPRAPFGQSGIEAFF.

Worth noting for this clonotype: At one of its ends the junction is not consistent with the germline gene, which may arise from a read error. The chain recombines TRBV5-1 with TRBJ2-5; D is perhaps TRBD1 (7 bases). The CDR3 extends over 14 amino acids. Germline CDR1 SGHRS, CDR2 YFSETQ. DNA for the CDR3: TGCGACAGCAGCGCGGGACAGCCTCGAGAGACCCACTACTTC. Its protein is CDSSAGQPRETHYF.

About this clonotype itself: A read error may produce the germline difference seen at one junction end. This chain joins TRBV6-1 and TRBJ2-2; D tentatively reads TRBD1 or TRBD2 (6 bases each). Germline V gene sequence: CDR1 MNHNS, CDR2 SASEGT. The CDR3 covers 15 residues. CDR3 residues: CASSLWGAYTGDLFF. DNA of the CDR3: TGTGCCAGCAGCTTATGGGGGGCGTACACCGGGGACCTGTTTTTT.

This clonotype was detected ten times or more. The DNA for the CDR3 is TGTGCCAGCAGCCGCCGCCAAGCGAGCTCCTACGAGCAGTACTTC. Translated, it gives CASSRRQASSYEQYF. V usage is TRBV6-2 or TRBV6-3 and J usage is TRBJ2-7; no clear D gene. Trimming pared 6 bases from V and 0 bases from J, leaving 15 bases between. The CDR3 is made up of 15 amino acids. Germline loops: CDR1 MNHEY, CDR2 SVGEGT.

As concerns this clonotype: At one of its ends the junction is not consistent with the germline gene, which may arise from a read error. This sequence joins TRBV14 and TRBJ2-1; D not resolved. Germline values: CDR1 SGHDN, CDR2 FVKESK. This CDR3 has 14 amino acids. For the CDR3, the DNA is TGTACCAGCAGCATCCAGGACCCTTACAATGAACAGTTCTTC. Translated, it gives CTSSIQDPYNEQFF.

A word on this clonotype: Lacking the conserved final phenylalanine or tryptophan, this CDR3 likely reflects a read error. CDR3 protein: CSAREGSARELFS. As DNA, the CDR3 is TGCAGTGCTAGAGAAGGGAGCGCCAGGGAGCTGTTTTCT. V gene TRBV20-1 combines with J gene TRBJ2-2; a weak D match, TRBD2 (5 bases). V was shortened by 0 bases and J by 9 bases, with 11 bases between the two germline ends. The germline V gene encodes CDR1 DFQATT and CDR2 SNEGSKA (reference sequence). This CDR3 is 13 amino acids long.

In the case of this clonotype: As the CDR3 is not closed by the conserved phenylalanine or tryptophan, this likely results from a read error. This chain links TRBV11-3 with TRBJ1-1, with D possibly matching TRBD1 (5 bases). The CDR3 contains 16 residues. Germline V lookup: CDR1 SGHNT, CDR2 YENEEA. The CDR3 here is CASSLMVGAMNAEAFC. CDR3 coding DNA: TGTGCCAGCAGTTTAATGGTTGGGGCTATGAACGCTGAAGCTTTCTGT.

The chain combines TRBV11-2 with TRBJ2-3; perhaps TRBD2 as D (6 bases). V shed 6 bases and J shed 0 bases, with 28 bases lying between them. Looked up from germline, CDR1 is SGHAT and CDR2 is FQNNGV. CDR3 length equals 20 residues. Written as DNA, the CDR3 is TGTGCCAGCAGGTTAATATTGCGCCTAGCGTGGGGAGCTAGCACAGATACGCAGTATTTT. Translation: CASRLILRLAWGASTDTQYF.

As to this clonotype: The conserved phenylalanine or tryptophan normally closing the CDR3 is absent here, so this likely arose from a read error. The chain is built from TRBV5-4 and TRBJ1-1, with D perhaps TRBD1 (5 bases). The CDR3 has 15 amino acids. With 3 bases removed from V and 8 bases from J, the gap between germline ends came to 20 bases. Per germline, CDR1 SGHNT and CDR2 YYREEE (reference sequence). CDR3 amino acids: CASSSREASSIEAFL. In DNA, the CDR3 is TGTGCCAGCAGCTCCAGGGAGGCCTCTTCAATCGAAGCTTTCTTG.

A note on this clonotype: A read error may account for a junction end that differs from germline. The CDR3, as DNA: TGCGCCAGCAACTTGGATCCATCCTACGAGCAGTACTTC. It is translated as CASNLDPSYEQYF. This chain connects TRBV5-1 to TRBJ2-7; no clear D. Germline V CDR1 and CDR2: SGHRS, YFSETQ. The CDR3 sequence is 13 residues long.

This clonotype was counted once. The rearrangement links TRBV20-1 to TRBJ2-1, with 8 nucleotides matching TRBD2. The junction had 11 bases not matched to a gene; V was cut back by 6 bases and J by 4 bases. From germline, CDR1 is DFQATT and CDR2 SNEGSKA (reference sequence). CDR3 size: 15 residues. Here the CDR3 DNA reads TGCAGTGCCAGACTAGCGAGACAAGGGTACAATGAGCAGTTCTTC. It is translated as CSARLARQGYNEQFF.

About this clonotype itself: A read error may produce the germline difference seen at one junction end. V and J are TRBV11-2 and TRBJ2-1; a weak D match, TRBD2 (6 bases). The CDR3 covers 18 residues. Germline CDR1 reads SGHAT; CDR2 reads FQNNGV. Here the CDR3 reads CDSILHVRDWASYNEQFF. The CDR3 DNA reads TGTGACAGCATCTTGCATGTGCGGGACTGGGCCTCCTACAATGAGCAGTTCTTC.

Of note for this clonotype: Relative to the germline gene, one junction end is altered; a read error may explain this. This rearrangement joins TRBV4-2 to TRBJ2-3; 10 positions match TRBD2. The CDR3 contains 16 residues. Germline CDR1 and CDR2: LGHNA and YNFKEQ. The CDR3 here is CVSSQESGGGTDTQYF. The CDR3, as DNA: TGTGTCAGCAGTCAAGAGAGCGGGGGGGGCACAGATACGCAGTATTTT.

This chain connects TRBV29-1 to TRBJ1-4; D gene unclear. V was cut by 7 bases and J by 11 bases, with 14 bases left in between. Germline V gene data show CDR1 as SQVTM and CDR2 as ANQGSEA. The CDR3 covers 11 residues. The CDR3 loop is CSGTEDDKLFF. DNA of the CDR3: TGCAGCGGGACGGAAGACGATAAACTGTTTTTT.

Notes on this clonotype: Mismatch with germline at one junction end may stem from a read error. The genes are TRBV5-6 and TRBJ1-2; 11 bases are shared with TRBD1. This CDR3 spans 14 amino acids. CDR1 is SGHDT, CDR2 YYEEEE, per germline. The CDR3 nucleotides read TGTGCCAACAGCCTGGACAGGGGGCATGGCGGCTACACCTTC. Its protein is CANSLDRGHGGYTF.

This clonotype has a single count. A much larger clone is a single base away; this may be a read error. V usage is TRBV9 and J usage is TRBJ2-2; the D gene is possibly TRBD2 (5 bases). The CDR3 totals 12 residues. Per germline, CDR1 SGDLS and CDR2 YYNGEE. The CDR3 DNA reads TGTGCCAGCAGCGTAGTAAACGGGGTGCTGTTTTTT. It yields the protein CASSVVNGVLFF.

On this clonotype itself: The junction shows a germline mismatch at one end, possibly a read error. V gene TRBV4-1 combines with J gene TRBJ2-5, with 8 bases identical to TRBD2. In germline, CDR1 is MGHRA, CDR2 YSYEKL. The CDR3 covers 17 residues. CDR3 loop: CACSQDDSGEAWETQYF. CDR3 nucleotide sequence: TGCGCCTGCAGCCAAGATGATAGCGGGGAGGCCTGGGAGACCCAGTACTTC.

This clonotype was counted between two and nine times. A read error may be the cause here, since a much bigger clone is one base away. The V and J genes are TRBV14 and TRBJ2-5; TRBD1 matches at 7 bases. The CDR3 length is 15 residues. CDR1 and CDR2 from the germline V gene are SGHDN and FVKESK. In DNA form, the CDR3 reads TGTGCCAGCAGCCGTGACAGGGTTAGGGCAGAGATCCAGTACTTC. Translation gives CASSRDRVRAEIQYF.

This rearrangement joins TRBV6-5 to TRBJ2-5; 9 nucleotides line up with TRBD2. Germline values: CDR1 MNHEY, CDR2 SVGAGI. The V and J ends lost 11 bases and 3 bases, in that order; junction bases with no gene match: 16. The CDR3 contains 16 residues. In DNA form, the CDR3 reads TGTGCCCGCGGTTACTCGGTAGCGGGGGAAAAAGAGACCCAGTACTTC. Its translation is CARGYSVAGEKETQYF.

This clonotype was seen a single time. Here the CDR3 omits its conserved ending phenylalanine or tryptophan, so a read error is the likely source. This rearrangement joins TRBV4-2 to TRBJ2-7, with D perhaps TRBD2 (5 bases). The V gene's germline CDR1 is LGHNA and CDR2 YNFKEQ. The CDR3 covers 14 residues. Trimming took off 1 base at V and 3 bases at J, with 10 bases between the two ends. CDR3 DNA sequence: TGTGCCAGCAGCCAAGTAGCTAGCTTCTACGAGCAGTACTTA. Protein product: CASSQVASFYEQYL.

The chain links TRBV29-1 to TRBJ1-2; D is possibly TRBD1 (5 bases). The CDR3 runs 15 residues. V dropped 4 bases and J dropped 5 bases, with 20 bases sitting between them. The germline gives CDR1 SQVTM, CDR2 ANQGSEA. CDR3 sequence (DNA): TGCAGCGTTGGATCCCCTGGACACGGGAGATATGGCTACACCTTC. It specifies CSVGSPGHGRYGYTF.

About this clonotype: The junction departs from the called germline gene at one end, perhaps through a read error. CDR3 coding DNA: TGCGCCAGAAGCTTGGGCCAGGGGGCGCGGAACACCCGGGAGCTGTTTTTT. Translation gives CARSLGQGARNTRELFF. This sequence joins TRBV5-1 and TRBJ2-2; TRBD1 matches at 8 bases. CDR1 and CDR2 (germline): SGHRS, YFSETQ. The CDR3 totals 17 residues.